One and the same sample provided the 5 T cell receptor beta chains below, sequenced in a study of control samples from healthy donors and cancer patients. Sequencing was performed with immunoSEQ multiplex PCR; in TCRdb, only in-frame clones are kept and a portion is missing. This repertoire comprises 150,000 to 200,000 clones; its ten largest clones make up around 2%. The source material was blood. Receptors originate from a woman aged 25 to 39 in good health.

The chain employs TRBV6-4 and TRBJ2-3; 8 bases map to TRBD2. This CDR3 comprises 15 residues. CDR1 MRHNA and CDR2 SNTAGT come from the germline V gene. Unmatched junction bases numbered 6, after V lost 5 bases and J lost 2 bases. DNA of the CDR3: TGTGCCAGCAGTCCTCGGGGGGGCCCCACAGATACGCAGTATTTT. Protein: CASSPRGGPTDTQYF.

For the CDR3, the DNA is TGTGCCAGCATGGATTGGTGGGGTTCGTTTGAGCAGTTCTTC. It translates to CASMDWWGSFEQFF. The chain employs TRBV27 and TRBJ2-1; no clear D. Trimming took 7 bases from V and 9 from J, leaving 19 bases between them. The length of the CDR3 is 14 residues. Germline CDR1 reads MNHEY; CDR2 reads SMNVEV (reference sequence).

The genes are TRBV5-6 and TRBJ1-6; D is possibly TRBD1 (5 bases). This CDR3 region has 15 residues. Germline V CDR1 and CDR2: SGHDT, YYEEEE. Trimming cost V 5 bases and J 10 bases, with 19 bases left between them. CDR3 sequence: CASSLPGPVWSPLHF. CDR3 DNA sequence: TGTGCCAGCAGTCTACCGGGACCAGTGTGGTCACCCCTCCACTTT.

The V gene is TRBV7-9, the J gene TRBJ1-1; D is perhaps TRBD1 (5 bases). The length of the CDR3 is 14 residues. The V end was cut by 6 bases, the J end by 1 base, with 12 bases between. From germline, CDR1 is SEHNR and CDR2 FQNEAQ (reference sequence). CDR3 residues: CASRYNQGNTEAFF. Here the CDR3 DNA reads TGTGCCAGCAGATACAATCAGGGGAACACTGAAGCTTTCTTT. Supplemented by reference TRBV7-9 and TRBJ1-1, the full variable domain reads DTGVSQNPRHKITKRGQNVTFRCDPISEHNRLYWYRQTLGQGPEFLTYFQNEAQLEKSRLLSDRFSAERPKGSFSTLEIQRTEQGDSAMYLCASRYNQGNTEAFFGQGTRLTVV.

The chain has TRBV6-4 and TRBJ2-3, with 14 nucleotides matching TRBD2. This CDR3 comprises 15 residues. The V segment lost 3 bases and the J segment 5 bases; nucleotides outside the gene matches: 1. Germline V gene data show CDR1 as MRHNA and CDR2 as SNTAGT. The CDR3 sequence is CASSETSGGEDTQYF. CDR3 nucleotide sequence: TGTGCCAGCAGTGAGACTAGCGGGGGGGAAGATACGCAGTATTTT.